This TCR beta chain was recorded in a study of T cells in tumors after PD-1 blockade. Overall study context: A subset received ongoing vismodegib 150 mg daily alongside anti-PD-1 therapy. Peripheral blood samples averaged around 33,000 unique clonotypes and more than 100,000 templates.

Sequencing used immunoSEQ multiplex PCR; TCRdb keeps in-frame clones, though not all of them. This sample has 60,000 to 70,000 clones; over 65% occur once, and the top ten carry around 4.7%. This receptor was identified in a human donor with basal cell carcinoma. The sequencing used PBMCs, collected after anti-PD-1 treatment.

CDR3 loop: CASSFEGLSNQPQHF. The CDR3 nucleotides are TGTGCCAGCAGTTTCGAGGGACTCAGCAATCAGCCCCAGCATTTT. This chain joins TRBV27 and TRBJ1-5; tentatively, D is TRBD1 (5 bases). V was clipped by 3 bases and J by 1 base, with 10 bases between them. Germline V gene data show CDR1 as MNHEY and CDR2 as SMNVEV (reference sequence). The length of the CDR3 is 15 residues.